These 16 T cell receptor beta chains share one sample of origin, sequenced in a study of naive and memory T cell subsets. Ligated cDNA underwent four rounds of PCR with nested alpha and beta constant region primers and SP2. TCRdb reprocessed the 5' RACE reads with MiXCR, giving one entry per CDR3 protein. The sample lists about 48,000 distinct CDR3 sequences; about 4.8% were seen once. A UMI-containing oligonucleotide was joined by 3' ligation to the TCR cDNA template. The receptors were gathered from a female donor in good health.

This clonotype occurred many times. The chain is built from TRBV20-1 and TRBJ1-1; 7 positions match TRBD1. Losses at the gene ends were 2 bases for V and 3 bases for J; bases not matched to a gene: 0. CDR1 and CDR2 from the germline V gene are DFQATT and SNEGSKA (reference sequence). CDR3 length: 12 residues. DNA for the CDR3: TGCAGTGCTAGAACAGGGGACACTGAAGCTTTCTTT. This translates into CSARTGDTEAFF.

This clonotype was detected ten times or more. The chain is built from TRBV14 and TRBJ2-5, with D maybe TRBD2 (6 bases). Looked up from germline, CDR1 is SGHDN and CDR2 is FVKESK. V shed 1 base and J shed 0 bases, with 12 bases lying between them. The CDR3 consists of 16 residues. The CDR3 sequence is CASSQATSPYQETQYF. The CDR3 DNA reads as TGTGCCAGCAGCCAAGCGACTAGTCCCTACCAAGAGACCCAGTACTTC.

The sample holds many counts of this clonotype. The V and J genes are TRBV30 and TRBJ1-5; TRBD1 agrees at 8 bases. This CDR3 is built from 15 residues. Germline values: CDR1 GTSNPN, CDR2 SVGIG (reference sequence). V shed 1 base, J shed 6 bases, and the junction held 8 bases outside the gene matches. This chain's CDR3 is CAWSGVQGVSQPQHF. CDR3 nucleotides: TGTGCCTGGAGTGGTGTACAGGGGGTAAGTCAGCCCCAGCATTTT.

There are a few counts of this clonotype. V is TRBV28 and J is TRBJ1-5; D possibly corresponds to TRBD1 (6 bases). Germline assignment: CDR1 MDHEN and CDR2 SYDVKM. Trimming shortened V by 5 bases and J by 5 bases, and 13 bases separated the two germline ends. CDR3 length: 14 amino acids. The CDR3 DNA reads as TGTGCCAGCAGTAAAGGGGGAATTGATCAGCCCCAGCATTTT. Its translation is CASSKGGIDQPQHF.

In its sample, this clonotype was seen many times. V and J are TRBV13 and TRBJ1-4; TRBD1 might be the D (5 bases). V gave up 0 bases and J gave up 3 bases, with 11 bases separating them. The CDR3 has 16 amino acids. Germline V gene lookup returns CDR1 PRHDT and CDR2 FYEKMQ (reference sequence). CDR3 amino acids: CASSLGFGTSNEKLFF. The CDR3 DNA reads as TGTGCCAGCAGCTTAGGTTTCGGGACTTCTAATGAAAAACTGTTTTTT. The full variable domain, its missing parts supplied by reference TRBV13 and TRBJ1-4, is AAGVIQSPRHLIKEKRETATLKCYPIPRHDTVYWYQQGPGQDPQFLISFYEKMQSDKGSIPDRFSAQQFSDYHSELNMSSLELGDSALYFCASSLGFGTSNEKLFFGSGTQLSVL.

This clonotype was detected ten times or more. This chain connects TRBV5-1 to TRBJ1-2; TRBD1 matches 9 bases. Germline V CDR1 and CDR2: SGHRS, YFSETQ. The CDR3 has 15 amino acids. V dropped 2 bases and J dropped 3; count of bases not matched to a gene: 5. The CDR3 DNA sequence: TGCGCCAGCAGCTTACCGGGACAGGGCTACTATGGCTACACCTTC. Translation: CASSLPGQGYYGYTF.

In its sample, this clonotype was seen many times. The rearrangement joins TRBV7-3 to TRBJ2-3, with D hard to call. V lost 5 bases, J lost 6 bases, and 9 bases lay in between. The CDR3 loop spans 12 amino acids. The germline V gene has CDR1 SGHTA and CDR2 FQGTGA. CDR3 residues: CASSPSPDTQYF. The CDR3 DNA reads TGTGCCAGCAGCCCCAGCCCCGATACGCAGTATTTT.

This clonotype has a count of ten or more. The rearrangement uses TRBV5-1 and TRBJ1-2, with D perhaps TRBD1 (5 bases). The V gene's germline CDR1 is SGHRS and CDR2 YFSETQ. V dropped 0 bases and J dropped 7 bases, with 13 bases sitting between them. CDR3 size: 14 residues. As DNA, the CDR3 is TGCGCCAGCAGCTTGGACGGCAGGGCGGCTGGCTACACCTTC. Protein product: CASSLDGRAAGYTF.

This clonotype was seen repeatedly, ten times or more. The chain links TRBV2 to TRBJ2-5; 8 bases map to TRBD1. Unmatched junction bases numbered 10, after V lost 5 bases and J lost 5 bases. CDR3 length: 15 amino acids. Germline V gene lookup returns CDR1 SNHLY and CDR2 FYNNEI. The CDR3: CASSRQGLQMETQYF. In nucleotides, the CDR3 is TGTGCCAGCAGTAGACAGGGGCTACAGATGGAGACCCAGTACTTC.

Ten or more counts support this clonotype. The chain links TRBV28 to TRBJ2-1; maybe TRBD2 (5 bases). Germline CDR1 and CDR2: MDHEN and SYDVKM. The CDR3 length is 15 residues. The germline V and J ends were trimmed by 3 bases and 2 bases, with 11 bases remaining between them. CDR3: CASSFLGSTYNEQFF. The CDR3 DNA reads TGTGCCAGCAGTTTTCTAGGGAGTACCTACAATGAGCAGTTCTTC.

This clonotype was recorded at least ten times. One end of the junction is discordant with germline, which a read error may explain. The chain has TRBV29-1 and TRBJ1-2, with D unclear. Germline V CDR1 and CDR2: SQVTM, ANQGSEA. The CDR3 has 13 amino acids. Written as DNA, the CDR3 is TGCAGCGTTGAGGCGCTGATTAACTCTGGCTACACCTTC. Encoded protein: CSVEALINSGYTF.

This sequence joins TRBV28 and TRBJ2-3, with D uncertain. CDR1 is MDHEN, CDR2 SYDVKM, per germline. The CDR3 is made up of 12 amino acids. Trimming stripped 8 bases from V and 4 bases from J, with 10 bases between. The CDR3 sequence is CASLGRPDTQYF. The CDR3, as DNA: TGTGCCAGCCTAGGAAGACCAGATACGCAGTATTTT.

The CDR3 region has the DNA TGCGCCAGCAGCTTAACAGGGACGCCCTTGACCGGGGAGCTGTTTTTT. As protein: CASSLTGTPLTGELFF. The rearrangement joins TRBV5-1 to TRBJ2-2, with D perhaps TRBD1 (6 bases). Germline CDR1 is SGHRS and CDR2 is YFSETQ. The length of the CDR3 is 16 residues. Trimming cost V 2 bases and J 5 bases, with 16 bases left between them.

This clonotype has more than one count but fewer than ten. The chain carries TRBV27 and TRBJ2-1; D gene unclear. CDR1 and CDR2 from the germline V gene are MNHEY and SMNVEV (reference sequence). This CDR3 has 13 amino acids. V was trimmed by 4 bases and J by 6 bases, leaving 10 bases between them. The CDR3 loop reads CASSSRRSNEQFF. CDR3 sequence (DNA): TGTGCCAGCAGTTCCCGACGCAGCAATGAGCAGTTCTTC.

This clonotype has a handful of counts. The V call is TRBV15, the J call TRBJ2-1, with a possible D match to TRBD1 (6 bases). Trimming removed 5 bases at V and 5 bases at J, with 25 bases between. The CDR3 has 18 residues. The germline V gene has CDR1 LNHNV and CDR2 YYDKDF (reference sequence). CDR3 coding DNA: TGTGCCACCAGCGAAACATCACCTTACAGGGAAGGCCACAATGAGCAGTTCTTC. This codes for CATSETSPYREGHNEQFF. Looking up the rest from reference TRBV15 and TRBJ2-1 gives the full variable domain: DAMVIQNPRYQVTQFGKPVTLSCSQTLNHNVMYWYQQKSSQAPKLLFHYYDKDFNNEADTPDNFQSRRPNTSFCFLDIRSPGLGDTAMYLCATSETSPYREGHNEQFFGPGTRLTVL.

This clonotype was observed many times. The rearrangement links TRBV12-3 or TRBV12-4 to TRBJ1-1, with 9 bases identical to TRBD1. V was clipped by 7 bases and J by 6 bases; unmatched bases: 12. There are 15 residues in the CDR3. The CDR3 region has the DNA TGTGCCAGCATTCTTACCCCGGGACAGGGATCTGAAGCTTTCTTT. This sequence encodes CASILTPGQGSEAFF.